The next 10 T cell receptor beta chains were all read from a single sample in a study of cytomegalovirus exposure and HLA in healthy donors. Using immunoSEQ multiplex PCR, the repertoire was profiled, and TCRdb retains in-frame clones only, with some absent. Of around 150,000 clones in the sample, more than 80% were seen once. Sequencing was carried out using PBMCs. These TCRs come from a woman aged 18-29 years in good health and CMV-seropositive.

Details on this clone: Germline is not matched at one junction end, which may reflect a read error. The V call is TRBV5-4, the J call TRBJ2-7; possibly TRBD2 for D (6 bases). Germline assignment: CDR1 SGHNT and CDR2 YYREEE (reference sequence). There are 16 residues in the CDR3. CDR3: CASTLGSGSSTTEQYF. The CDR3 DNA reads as TGTGCCAGCACCTTGGGCTCCGGGAGCTCAACTACGGAGCAGTACTTC. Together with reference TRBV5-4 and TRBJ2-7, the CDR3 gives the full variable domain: ETGVTQSPTHLIKTRGQQVTLRCSSQSGHNTVSWYQQALGQGPQFIFQYYREEENGRGNFPPRFSGLQFPNYSSELNVNALELDDSALYLCASTLGSGSSTTEQYFGPGTRLTVT.

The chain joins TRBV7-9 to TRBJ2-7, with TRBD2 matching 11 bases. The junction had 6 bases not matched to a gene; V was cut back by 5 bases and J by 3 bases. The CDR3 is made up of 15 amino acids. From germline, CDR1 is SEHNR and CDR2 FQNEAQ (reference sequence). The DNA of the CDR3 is TGTGCCAGCAGCCCGAGCGGGACTAGCGGCTACGAGCAGTACTTC. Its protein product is CASSPSGTSGYEQYF. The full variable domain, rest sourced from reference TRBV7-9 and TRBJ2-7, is DTGVSQNPRHKITKRGQNVTFRCDPISEHNRLYWYRQTLGQGPEFLTYFQNEAQLEKSRLLSDRFSAERPKGSFSTLEIQRTEQGDSAMYLCASSPSGTSGYEQYFGPGTRLTVT.

The CDR3 bases are TGTGCCAGCAGCTTCGGGGAGACCCAGTACTTC. Protein: CASSFGETQYF. This rearrangement joins TRBV11-2 to TRBJ2-5, with D uncertain. The CDR3 spans 11 residues. Looked up from germline, CDR1 is SGHAT and CDR2 is FQNNGV. V lost 3 bases and J lost 5, with 4 bases in between.

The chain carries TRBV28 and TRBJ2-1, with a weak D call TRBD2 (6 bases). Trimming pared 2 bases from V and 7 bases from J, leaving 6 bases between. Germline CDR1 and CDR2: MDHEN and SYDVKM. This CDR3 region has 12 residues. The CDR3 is CASSLGGNEQFF. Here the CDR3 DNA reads TGTGCCAGCAGTTTAGGGGGGAATGAGCAGTTCTTC.

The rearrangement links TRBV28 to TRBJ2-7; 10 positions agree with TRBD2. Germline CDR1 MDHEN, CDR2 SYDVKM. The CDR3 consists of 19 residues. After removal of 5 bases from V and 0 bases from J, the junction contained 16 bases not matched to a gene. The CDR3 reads CASSPLRGLANRVSYEQYF. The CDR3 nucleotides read TGTGCCAGCAGTCCCCTCCGGGGACTAGCGAATCGAGTCTCCTACGAGCAGTACTTC. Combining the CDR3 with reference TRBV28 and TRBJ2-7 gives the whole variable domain DVKVTQSSRYLVKRTGEKVFLECVQDMDHENMFWYRQDPGLGLRLIYFSYDVKMKEKGDIPEGYSVSREKKERFSLILESASTNQTSMYLCASSPLRGLANRVSYEQYFGPGTRLTVT.

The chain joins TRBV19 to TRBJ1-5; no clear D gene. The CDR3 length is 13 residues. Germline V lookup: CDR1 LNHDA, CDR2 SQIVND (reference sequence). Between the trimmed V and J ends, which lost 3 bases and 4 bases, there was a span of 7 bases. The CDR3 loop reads CASSMGPNQPQHF. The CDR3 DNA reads TGTGCCAGTAGTATGGGCCCAAATCAGCCCCAGCATTTT.

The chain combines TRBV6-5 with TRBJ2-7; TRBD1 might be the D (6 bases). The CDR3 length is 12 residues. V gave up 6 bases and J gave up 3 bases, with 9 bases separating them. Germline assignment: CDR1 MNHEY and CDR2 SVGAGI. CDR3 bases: TGTGCCAGCAGGGCACAGGGCTACGAGCAGTACTTC. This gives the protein CASRAQGYEQYF.

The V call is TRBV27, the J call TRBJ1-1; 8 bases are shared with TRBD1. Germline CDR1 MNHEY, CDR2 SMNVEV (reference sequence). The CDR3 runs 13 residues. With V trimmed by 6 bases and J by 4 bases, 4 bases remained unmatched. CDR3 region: CASRPGGRTEAFF. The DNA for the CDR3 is TGTGCCAGCAGGCCAGGGGGCCGCACTGAAGCTTTCTTT.

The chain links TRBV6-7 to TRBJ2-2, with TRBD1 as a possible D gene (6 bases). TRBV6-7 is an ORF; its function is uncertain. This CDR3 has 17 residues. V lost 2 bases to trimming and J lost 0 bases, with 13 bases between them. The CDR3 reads CASSYLSGQTNTGELFF. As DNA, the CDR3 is TGTGCCAGCAGTTACCTCTCCGGACAGACGAACACCGGGGAGCTGTTTTTT.

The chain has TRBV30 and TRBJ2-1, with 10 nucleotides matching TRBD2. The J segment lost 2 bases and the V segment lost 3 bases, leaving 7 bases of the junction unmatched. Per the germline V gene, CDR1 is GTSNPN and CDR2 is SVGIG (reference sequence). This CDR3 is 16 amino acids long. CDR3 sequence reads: CAWSLAGVRAYNEQFF. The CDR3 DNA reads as TGTGCCTGGAGCCTAGCGGGGGTCCGGGCCTACAATGAGCAGTTCTTC.